The 14 T cell receptor beta chains below come from one sample, sequenced in a study of beta chain features in type 1 diabetes. Study observations and caveats: Moderate yet significant TCRB CDR3 shortening was seen in Type 1 diabetes patients in all four CD4+ subsets.

Sequenced material consisted of expressed TCRB transcripts (all of the isolated RNA was reverse transcribed). Using immunoSEQ multiplex PCR, the repertoire was profiled, and TCRdb retains in-frame clones only, with some absent. The repertoire has under 300,000 clones, roughly 14% of them found once; the top ten carry 0.019%. These receptors have no known antigen. The sequencing sample was made of naive CD4+ T cells from blood. These receptors originate from a man between 25 and 39 years old with type 1 diabetes.

CDR3 nucleotides: TGTGCCAGCTCAGACAGGGGGGATACCTACAATGAGCAGTTCTTC. Protein product: CASSDRGDTYNEQFF. This rearrangement joins TRBV18 to TRBJ2-1, with 9 bases aligning to TRBD1. The junction had 4 bases not matched to a gene; V was cut back by 5 bases and J by 2 bases. Looked up from germline, CDR1 is KGHSH and CDR2 is LQKENI. This CDR3 has 15 amino acids.

The rearrangement uses TRBV5-6 and TRBJ2-1; 7 positions agree with TRBD2. V trimming: 0 bases; J trimming: 10 bases; junction bases outside the gene matches: 10. Germline-derived CDR1 and CDR2 are SGHDT and YYEEEE. The CDR3 extends over 15 amino acids. CDR3 sequence (DNA): TGTGCCAGCAGCTTGGCCCGACTAGCTAGTATCGAGCAGTTCTTC. Its translation is CASSLARLASIEQFF.

The gene calls are TRBV7-6 and TRBJ2-5, with 8 bases aligning to TRBD2. The V gene end was trimmed by 1 base and the J gene end by 2 bases; junction bases not matched to a gene: 6. This CDR3 comprises 16 residues. Looked up from germline, CDR1 is SGHVS and CDR2 is FNYEAQ. The CDR3 nucleotides read TGTGCCAGCAGCTTAGGGGGCGGGGGGCAGCAAGAGACCCAGTACTTC. Its translation: CASSLGGGGQQETQYF.

V gene TRBV5-1 combines with J gene TRBJ1-2; D is perhaps TRBD1 (5 bases). The CDR3 is 15 residues long. Deletions cut 2 bases from V and 7 bases from J, with 18 bases between. From germline, CDR1 is SGHRS and CDR2 YFSETQ. CDR3 nucleotides: TGCGCCAGCAGCTTCTTAGGGGTAGTAACTGGTGGCTACACCTTC. Protein product: CASSFLGVVTGGYTF.

In this sample, this clone turned up a few times. This chain connects TRBV30 to TRBJ1-4; 9 bases align to TRBD1. In germline, CDR1 is GTSNPN, CDR2 SVGIG (reference sequence). The CDR3 sequence is 15 residues long. Unmatched junction bases numbered 8, after V lost 3 bases and J lost 6 bases. CDR3 nucleotide sequence: TGTGCCTGGAGCGGTACAGGGGGCATGGATGAAAAACTGTTTTTT. This gives the protein CAWSGTGGMDEKLFF.

This clone was observed a handful of times. The gene calls are TRBV21-1 and TRBJ1-5; no check of the table's D call, TRBD1, against the DNA was made. TRBV21-1 is a documented pseudogene. The CDR3 totals 17 residues. CDR3 DNA sequence: TGTGCCAGCAGCAAAGGGGAAAGCCAAGGGGTAGGTCAGCCCCAGCATTTT. It specifies CASSKGESQGVGQPQHF.

The rearrangement joins TRBV6-1 to TRBJ1-2, with TRBD1 matching 10 bases. The CDR3 consists of 14 residues. With 6 bases clipped from V and 8 bases from J, the junction kept 9 bases outside the gene matches. Germline-derived CDR1 and CDR2 are MNHNS and SASEGT. The CDR3 is CASSDGTGVGGYTF. The CDR3 DNA reads as TGTGCCAGCAGCGACGGGACAGGGGTTGGGGGCTACACCTTC.

This chain connects TRBV29-1 to TRBJ1-1; TRBD1 is a possible D gene (6 bases). V lost 5 bases, J lost 0 bases, and 16 bases lay in between. Germline CDR1 reads SQVTM; CDR2 reads ANQGSEA. The CDR3 length is 15 residues. The CDR3 coding sequence is TGCAGCGTTTCCAGAGGGGGGGGGCTGAACACTGAAGCTTTCTTT. The encoded protein is CSVSRGGGLNTEAFF.

The CDR3 sequence is CASSPREGLGYTF. The CDR3 nucleotides are TGTGCCAGCAGCCCGCGGGAGGGCTTAGGCTACACCTTC. The chain joins TRBV7-9 to TRBJ1-2; D is uncertain. V gave up 5 bases and J gave up 8 bases, with 15 bases separating them. Germline V gene data show CDR1 as SEHNR and CDR2 as FQNEAQ (reference sequence). This CDR3 has 13 residues.

This clone occurred once. The same CDR3 also results from other DNA sequences found in this sample. This sequence joins TRBV30 and TRBJ2-5; a possible D gene is TRBD1 (6 bases). The CDR3 has 13 residues. Germline CDR1 reads GTSNPN; CDR2 reads SVGIG (reference sequence). Trimming removed 3 bases from V and 5 bases from J, with 13 bases in between. In nucleotides, the CDR3 is TGTGCCTGGAGCCCCGACAGGCTTGAGACCCAGTACTTC. This translates into CAWSPDRLETQYF. The whole variable domain, filled in from reference TRBV30 and TRBJ2-5, reads SQTIHQWPATLVQPVGSPLSLECTVEGTSNPNLYWYRQAAGRGLQLLFYSVGIGQISSEVPQNLSASRPQDRQFILSSKKLLLSDSGFYLCAWSPDRLETQYFGPGTRLLVL.

This clone was found a few times. The V gene is TRBV2, the J gene TRBJ2-7, with 9 bases lining up with TRBD1. The CDR3 totals 16 residues. Per the germline V gene, CDR1 is SNHLY and CDR2 is FYNNEI. The V and J ends lost 2 bases and 5 bases, in that order; junction bases with no gene match: 10. CDR3 DNA: TGTGCCAGCAGTGAATTGGGACAGGGAAGGAGGAACGAGCAGTACTTC. This encodes CASSELGQGRRNEQYF. Looking up the rest from reference TRBV2 and TRBJ2-7 gives the full variable domain: EPEVTQTPSHQVTQMGQEVILRCVPISNHLYFYWYRQILGQKVEFLVSFYNNEISEKSEIFDDQFSVERPDGSNFTLKIRSTKLEDSAMYFCASSELGQGRRNEQYFGPGTRLTVT.

The chain is built from TRBV5-1 and TRBJ1-1; D is possibly TRBD1 (6 bases). The CDR3 is 15 amino acids. From germline, CDR1 is SGHRS and CDR2 YFSETQ. V was pared by 4 bases and J by 1 base, with 14 bases between. CDR3 region: CASSPGTGSNTEAFF. In DNA form, the CDR3 reads TGCGCCAGCAGCCCCGGCACAGGGTCGAACACTGAAGCTTTCTTT.

This rearrangement joins TRBV5-1 to TRBJ1-1; no clear D gene. CDR1 SGHRS and CDR2 YFSETQ come from the germline V gene. Between the trimmed V and J ends, which lost 0 bases and 5 bases, there was a span of 14 bases. CDR3 length: 15 amino acids. Here the CDR3 reads CASSLVTRYDTEAFF. The CDR3 DNA sequence: TGCGCCAGCAGCTTGGTTACCAGGTATGATACTGAAGCTTTCTTT. Complete variable domain (other parts from reference TRBV5-1 and TRBJ1-1): KAGVTQTPRYLIKTRGQQVTLSCSPISGHRSVSWYQQTPGQGLQFLFEYFSETQRNKGNFPGRFSGRQFSNSRSEMNVSTLELGDSALYLCASSLVTRYDTEAFFGQGTRLTVV.

This chain joins TRBV10-3 and TRBJ2-1, with TRBD2 identical over 8 bases. J gave up 6 bases and V 0 bases, and 10 bases lay outside the gene matches. This CDR3 is built from 17 residues. CDR1 is ENHRY and CDR2 is SYGVKD in the germline V gene. The CDR3 loop reads CAISESGLSGGSNEQFF. CDR3 bases: TGTGCCATCAGTGAGTCGGGTTTGAGCGGGGGTTCCAATGAGCAGTTCTTC.